This record looks at one TCR beta chain sequence and its context. Its target is not known. RNA was isolated and reverse transcribed to cDNA, the sequencing template. This table comes from immunoSEQ multiplex PCR, and its TCRdb copy is limited to in-frame clones, with some not included. Of 150,000 to 200,000 clones in the sample, roughly half were seen once. Treatment: oral pan-JAK inhibitor, 5-10 mg twice daily. In germline, CDR1 is KGHSH, CDR2 LQKENI. The CDR3 totals 14 residues. The ends were cut back, 3 bases at V and 2 bases at J, with 10 bases in the middle. This specimen comes from a study of CD8+ T cells in alopecia areata. The overall study: Twice daily, treated patients received 5 to 10 mg of oral tofacitinib.

General study points: With tofacitinib ongoing, many expanded lesional clones persisted in both scalp and blood.

The sequence came from a human donor with alopecia areata. The rearrangement uses TRBV18 and TRBJ2-5; maybe TRBD2 (6 bases). The sample here was CD8+ T cells sorted from blood, taken at approximately week 52, from a patient treated with tofacitinib. The CDR3 reads CASSPAGTQETQYF. CDR3 bases: TGTGCCAGCTCACCGGCCGGGACTCAAGAGACCCAGTACTTC. The full variable domain, in which reference TRBV18 and TRBJ2-5 provide the parts outside the CDR3, is NAGVMQNPRHLVRRRGQEARLRCSPMKGHSHVYWYRQLPEEGLKFMVYLQKENIIDESGMPKERFSAEFPKEGPSILRIQQVVRGDSAAYFCASSPAGTQETQYFGPGTRLLVL.